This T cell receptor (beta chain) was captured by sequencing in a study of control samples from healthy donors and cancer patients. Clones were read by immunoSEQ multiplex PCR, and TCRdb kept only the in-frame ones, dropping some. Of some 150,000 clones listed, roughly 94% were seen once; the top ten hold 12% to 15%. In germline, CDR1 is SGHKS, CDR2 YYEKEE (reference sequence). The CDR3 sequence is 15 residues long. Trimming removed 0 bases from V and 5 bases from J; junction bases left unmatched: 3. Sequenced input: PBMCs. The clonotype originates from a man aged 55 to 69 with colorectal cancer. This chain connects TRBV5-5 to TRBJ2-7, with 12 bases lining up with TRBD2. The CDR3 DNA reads TGTGCCAGCAGCTTGGTTCTAGCGGGGGGGCACGAGCAGTACTTC. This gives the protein CASSLVLAGGHEQYF.